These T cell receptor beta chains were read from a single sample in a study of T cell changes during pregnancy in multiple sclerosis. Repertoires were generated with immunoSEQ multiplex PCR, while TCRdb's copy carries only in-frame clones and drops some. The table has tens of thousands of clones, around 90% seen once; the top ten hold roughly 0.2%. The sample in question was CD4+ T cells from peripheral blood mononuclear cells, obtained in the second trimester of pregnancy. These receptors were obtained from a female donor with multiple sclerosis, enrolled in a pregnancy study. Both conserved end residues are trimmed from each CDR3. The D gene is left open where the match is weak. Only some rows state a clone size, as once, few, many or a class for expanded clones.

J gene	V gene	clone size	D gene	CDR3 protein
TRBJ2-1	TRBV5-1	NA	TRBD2	ASSLVGAAGAAPYNEQF
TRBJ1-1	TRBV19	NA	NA	ASRRRGDTEAF
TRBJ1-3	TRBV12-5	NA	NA	ASGLVRENTIY
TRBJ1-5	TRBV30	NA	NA	AWRAQGSNQPQH
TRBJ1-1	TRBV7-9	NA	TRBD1	ASSLTGGTTEAF
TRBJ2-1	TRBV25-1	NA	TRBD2	ASSAVGTSGRNEQF
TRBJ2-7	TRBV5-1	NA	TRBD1	ASSLTLTGTGEQY
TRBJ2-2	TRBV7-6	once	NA	ASSYAGKTNTGELF
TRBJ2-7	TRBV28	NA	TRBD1	ASSPLRDRGYEQY
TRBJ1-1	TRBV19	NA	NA	ASSIRENTEAF
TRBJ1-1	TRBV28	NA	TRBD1	AVRTGGLGITEAF
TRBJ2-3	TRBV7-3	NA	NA	ASSLRGAGGDTQY
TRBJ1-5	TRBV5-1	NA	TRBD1	ASSPGGAVFVDQPQH
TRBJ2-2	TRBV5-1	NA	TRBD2	ASRRTSGNTGELF
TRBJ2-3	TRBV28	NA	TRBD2	ASSYPSGNERDTQY
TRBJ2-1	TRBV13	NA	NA	ASSFPGNEQF
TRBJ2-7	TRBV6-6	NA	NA	ASSLDSYEQY
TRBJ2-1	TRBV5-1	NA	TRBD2	ASQGLAQNNNEQF
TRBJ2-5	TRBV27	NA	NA	ASSPWGPGEQETQY
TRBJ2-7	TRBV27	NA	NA	ASSLRRAYEQY
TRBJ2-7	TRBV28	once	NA	ASSLSSYEQY
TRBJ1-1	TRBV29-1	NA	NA	SVEDLLPGTEAF
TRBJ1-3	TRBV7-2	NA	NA	ASSLYDRGTGNTIY
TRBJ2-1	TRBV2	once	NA	ASSAGSSYNEQF
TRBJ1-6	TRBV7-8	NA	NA	ASSETSSRSNSPLH
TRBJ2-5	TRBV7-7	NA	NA	ASSPGLQETQY
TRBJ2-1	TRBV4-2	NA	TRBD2	ASRPAGAYNEQF
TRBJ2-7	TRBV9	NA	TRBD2	ASSVAAGPSGLYEQY
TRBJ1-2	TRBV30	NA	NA	AGRDTGHGYGYT
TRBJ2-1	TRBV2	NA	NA	ASSGGRSSYNEQF
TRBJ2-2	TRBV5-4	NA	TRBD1	ASSLDRTGGPGELF
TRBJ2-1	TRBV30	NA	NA	AWSVRRARDEQF
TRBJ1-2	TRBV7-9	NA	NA	ASSRGLDFTNYGYT
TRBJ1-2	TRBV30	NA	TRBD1	AWETGVHYGYT
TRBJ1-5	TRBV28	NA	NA	ASLRDSNQPQH
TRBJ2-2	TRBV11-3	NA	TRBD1	ASSPGTANTGELF